The clone carrying this TCR beta chain was recorded at least ten times. The target antigen is unknown. This entry is derived from a study of CD8 T cells in ankylosing spondylitis. The CDR3 consists of 18 residues. The ends lost 2 bases at V and 3 bases at J; junction bases unmatched: 15. Germline lookup yields CDR1 MNHEY and CDR2 SMNVEV (reference sequence). General study results and limits: A TCR beta motif of 7 or 8 highly homologous variants appeared characteristic of ankylosing spondylitis blood. Matched ankylosing spondylitis synovial fluid reportedly showed significant enrichment of disease-linked clones. A number of the motif variants had already been described in reactive arthritis synovial fluid and blood.

Library preparation for TCR beta used quantitative 5'-RACE with molecular barcodes. TCRdb recomputed calls from the 5' RACE reads with MiXCR, one row per CDR3 protein. Of 36,000 or so distinct CDR3 sequences listed, 4.5% to 6% are singletons. Sequencing input: blood, either unsorted or a sorted T cell fraction (not recorded which). The chain couples TRBV27 to TRBJ2-5, with 7 nucleotides matching TRBD1. This clonotype was obtained from a male donor with ankylosing spondylitis or in good health (not recorded which). CDR3 bases: TGTGCCAGCAGTTTAGAACTAACGACAGGGCGCTCTAAAGAGACCCAGTACTTC. Protein sequence: CASSLELTTGRSKETQYF.